Following are 5 T cell receptor beta chains from one sample sequenced in a study of blood T cell repertoires in COVID-19. Using immunoSEQ multiplex PCR, the repertoire was profiled, and TCRdb retains in-frame clones only, with some absent. The sample lists some 270,000 clones; around 83% were seen once. The sequencing sample was made of PBMCs or T cells enriched from blood (not recorded which). These receptors all stem from a woman aged 45-60 years who had been exposed to COVID-19.

This rearrangement joins TRBV2 to TRBJ1-1; D is possibly TRBD1 (5 bases). Germline V gene data show CDR1 as SNHLY and CDR2 as FYNNEI. Between the trimmed V and J ends, which lost 6 bases and 11 bases, there was a span of 19 bases. This CDR3 has 13 residues. This CDR3 reads CASSYGHSGGAFF. The DNA of the CDR3 is TGTGCCAGCAGCTACGGACACTCTGGGGGGGCTTTCTTT. Looking up the rest from reference TRBV2 and TRBJ1-1 gives the full variable domain: EPEVTQTPSHQVTQMGQEVILRCVPISNHLYFYWYRQILGQKVEFLVSFYNNEISEKSEIFDDQFSVERPDGSNFTLKIRSTKLEDSAMYFCASSYGHSGGAFFGQGTRLTVV.

The chain recombines TRBV3-1 (or the pseudogene TRBV3-2) with TRBJ1-1; 7 bases align to TRBD1. Germline CDR1 reads LGHDT; CDR2 reads YNNKEL (reference sequence). The CDR3 is made up of 15 amino acids. Germline trimming cut 3 bases from V and 1 base from J; bases unmatched to any gene: 5. CDR3: CASSHVNRGNTEAFF. In DNA, the CDR3 is TGTGCCAGCAGCCACGTGAACAGGGGGAACACTGAAGCTTTCTTT.

This rearrangement joins TRBV9 to TRBJ1-6; 9 bases agree with TRBD1. Germline assignment: CDR1 SGDLS and CDR2 YYNGEE. V lost 3 bases to trimming and J lost 10 bases; unmatched junction nucleotides: 5. CDR3 length: 14 residues. The CDR3 loop is CASSAQGAGSPLHF. CDR3 DNA: TGTGCCAGCAGCGCACAGGGGGCGGGATCACCCCTCCACTTT.

CDR3 residues: CASSITGGNEKLFF. CDR3 nucleotides: TGTGCCAGCAGCATTACAGGGGGGAATGAAAAACTGTTTTTT. The chain has TRBV7-2 and TRBJ1-4; 8 bases agree with TRBD1. V gave up 5 bases and J gave up 5 bases; unmatched junction bases: 4. Per the germline V gene, CDR1 is SGHTA and CDR2 is FQGNSA. The CDR3 loop spans 14 amino acids.

This sequence joins TRBV10-2 and TRBJ2-2, with a tentative D call TRBD1 (6 bases). There are 14 residues in the CDR3. Germline V gene sequence: CDR1 WSHSY, CDR2 SAAADI. The V end lost 10 bases, the J end lost 4 bases, and 16 bases lay between the germline ends. The CDR3 reads CATETGQPTGELFF. DNA for the CDR3: TGCGCCACCGAAACAGGGCAGCCCACCGGGGAGCTGTTTTTT.